This T cell receptor (beta chain) is drawn from a study of T-cell memory formation after mild COVID-19. This CDR3 spans 14 amino acids. Trimming left V 6 bases short and J 3 bases short, with 11 bases between. TCRdb reanalysed the 5' RACE reads using MiXCR and keeps one entry per CDR3 protein. The sample lists more than 250,000 distinct CDR3 sequences; 18% were seen once. The source material was PBMCs or a T cell subset sorted from them (not recorded which). The V gene is TRBV12-3 or TRBV12-4, the J gene TRBJ1-4; D unresolved. The TCR sequence derives from a man younger than 35 who had mild COVID-19 (a few samples of this study predate the infection). Cell type and time point are not known. CDR3 coding DNA: TGTGCCAGCAGCCAAGTTCTCGCTAATGAAAAACTGTTTTTT. It translates to CASSQVLANEKLFF.